This T cell receptor (beta chain) was profiled in a study of T cell responses to AZD1222 COVID-19 vaccine. The CDR3 runs 12 residues. Trimming stripped 2 bases from V and 2 bases from J, with 1 base between. Germline V gene lookup returns CDR1 MNHEY and CDR2 SVGEGT. Libraries were prepared by immunoSEQ multiplex PCR; TCRdb keeps only in-frame clonotypes and omits some of them. The table shows about 140,000 clones, with over 90% occurring only once. The material was peripheral blood, obtained 28 days after the second AZD1222 dose. The TCR sequence derives from an adult who received the AZD1222 COVID-19 vaccine. V and J are TRBV6-2 or TRBV6-3 and TRBJ2-1; D call uncertain. CDR3 nucleotide sequence: TGTGCCAGCAGTTACCCCTACAATGAGCAGTTCTTC. It yields the protein CASSYPYNEQFF.